A selection of T cell receptor beta chains follows, all from one sample in a study of T cell responses to AZD1222 COVID-19 vaccine. TCRdb keeps only in-frame clones here, not all; method: immunoSEQ multiplex PCR. The sample includes about 160,000 clones, more than 80% of them seen just once. Sequencing used peripheral blood, obtained on day 0 of AZD1222 vaccination. The receptors shown here come from an adult in good health. The CDR3 runs from the conserved cysteine through the conserved F or W. The order of the fields is V gene, J gene, CDR3 protein.

TRBV19,TRBJ2-6,CASTKLWGQVSGANVLTF
TRBV14,TRBJ2-2,CASRTGSNTGELFF
TRBV15,TRBJ1-3,CATRSTGGSGNTIYF
TRBV7-3,TRBJ2-1,CASSAHRGSYNEQFF
TRBV7-8,TRBJ2-4,CASSSRAGEGTKNIQYF
TRBV3-1/TRBV3-2,TRBJ2-2,CASSQGDRGAKNTGELFF
TRBV4-2,TRBJ1-2,CASSQDAFPGEDSGYTF
TRBV7-8,TRBJ2-3,CASSLVKTTPTDTQYF
TRBV7-9,TRBJ1-1,CASTKLTGTGLNGVIGTEAFF
TRBV10-2,TRBJ2-2,CASSPTGELFF
TRBV18,TRBJ2-1,CASSPPGLAGRFTAFF
TRBV20-1,TRBJ2-5,CSASSRLETQYF
TRBV10-3,TRBJ2-3,CAISGGGPSTDTQYF
TRBV28,TRBJ2-5,CASTEPRTRLTQYF
TRBV5-4,TRBJ1-1,CASSLVAGDVAFF
TRBV18,TRBJ1-6,CASSTGLLSPLHF
TRBV14,TRBJ1-1,CASSQDIRGRTEAFF
TRBV5-1,TRBJ2-2,CASNLLVGQGATTGELFF
TRBV27,TRBJ1-6,CASSSVPPFNSPLHF
TRBV6-2/TRBV6-3,TRBJ1-6,CASSHGQGNSPLHF
TRBV6-2/TRBV6-3,TRBJ1-1,CASSWTGMNTEAFF
TRBV14,TRBJ1-6,CASSHTRGRNSPLHF
TRBV10-3,TRBJ2-4,CAISDKREGQGEGNIQYF
TRBV30,TRBJ2-7,CAWSVFLGYSYEQYF
TRBV5-4,TRBJ2-5,CASSDRTAGVETQYF
TRBV28,TRBJ1-3,CASRQTGSGNTIYF
TRBV6-5,TRBJ1-1,CASSYRGQNTEAFF
TRBV6-5,TRBJ1-5,CASRPIQGGNQPQHF
TRBV11-1,TRBJ2-3,CASSPRDRDLRTPQYF
TRBV19,TRBJ1-2,CASSPSGMNYGYTF
TRBV5-1,TRBJ1-2,CASSLDQQGYGYTF
TRBV28,TRBJ1-2,CASSSADRRGYTF
TRBV25-1,TRBJ1-4,CASSATRGPFEKLFF
TRBV30,TRBJ2-1,CACRRGKFNSYNEQFF
TRBV4-1,TRBJ2-5,CASSRGTSGVQETQYF
TRBV29-1,TRBJ2-7,CSVKTGESYEQYF
TRBV10-3,TRBJ2-7,CAISGAAQGGTSAYEQYF
TRBV7-8,TRBJ1-1,CASSSPRQGNTEAFF
TRBV13,TRBJ2-7,CASSPLAGGLHNEQYF
TRBV19,TRBJ2-2,CASSTGQELNTGELFF
TRBV18,TRBJ1-2,CASSPSKQGDYGYTF
TRBV7-9,TRBJ2-5,CASSTSSTETQYF
TRBV29-1,TRBJ2-3,CSVTRLGTDTQYF
TRBV5-4,TRBJ2-2,CASSLKGWDTGELFF
TRBV5-5,TRBJ2-3,CASLMAGTDTQYF
TRBV7-2,TRBJ1-2,CASSFREGYGYTF
TRBV7-9,TRBJ1-1,CASSSTGLGAEAFF
TRBV7-8,TRBJ1-2,CASSLIAGGQRNYGYTF